The present T cell receptor beta chain was sequenced within a study of blood T cells in healthy people across ages. In the study overall: About one barcoded beta molecule was captured per two T cells (by template switching).

With each sample, at least 5 micrograms of total RNA were extracted. From germline, CDR1 is DFQATT and CDR2 SNEGSKA (reference sequence). Trimming took 0 bases from V and 6 from J, leaving 9 bases between them. CDR3 length: 13 residues. It was with a sample-barcoded 5' primer and a J-beta primer mix that a second PCR of roughly 7 to 12 cycles was run. CDR3-containing paired-end reads numbered at least 2.5 million in each sample. TCRdb re-analysed the 5' RACE reads in MiXCR, keeping a single row per CDR3 protein. Of about 620,000 distinct CDR3 sequences in the sample, roughly 20% are singletons; the top ten hold roughly 3.6%.

The sequencing input was blood. This chain joins TRBV20-1 and TRBJ2-1; no definite D call. The clonotype comes from a man in his 70s in good health. The CDR3 reads CSARDPAVNEQFF. CDR3 nucleotide sequence: TGCAGTGCTAGAGACCCCGCAGTCAATGAGCAGTTCTTC.